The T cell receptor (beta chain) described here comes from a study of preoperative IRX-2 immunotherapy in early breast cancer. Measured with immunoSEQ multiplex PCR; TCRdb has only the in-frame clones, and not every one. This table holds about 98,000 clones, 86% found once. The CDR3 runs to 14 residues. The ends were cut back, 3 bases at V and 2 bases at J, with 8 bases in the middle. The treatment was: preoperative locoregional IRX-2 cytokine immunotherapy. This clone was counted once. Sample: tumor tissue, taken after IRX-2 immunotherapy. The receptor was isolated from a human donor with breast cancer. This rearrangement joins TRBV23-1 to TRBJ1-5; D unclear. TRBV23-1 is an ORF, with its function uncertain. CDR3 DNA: TGCGCCAGCAGTCAGTCGGACGGCAATCAGCCCCAGCATTTT. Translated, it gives CASSQSDGNQPQHF.